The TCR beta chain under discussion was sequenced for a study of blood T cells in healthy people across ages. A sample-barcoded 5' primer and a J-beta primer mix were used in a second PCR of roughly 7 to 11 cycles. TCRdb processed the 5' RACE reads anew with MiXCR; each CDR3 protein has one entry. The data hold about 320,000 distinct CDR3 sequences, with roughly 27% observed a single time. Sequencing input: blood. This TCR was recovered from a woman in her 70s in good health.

The CDR3 here is CASSPREGSNEQFF. The CDR3 nucleotides read TGTGCCAGCAGCCCCCGCGAGGGTAGCAATGAGCAGTTCTTC. The J gene is TRBJ2-1, the V gene TRBV7-3, with D perhaps TRBD2 (5 bases). Trimming shortened V by 5 bases and J by 6 bases, and 14 bases separated the two germline ends. Germline loops: CDR1 SGHTA, CDR2 FQGTGA. There are 14 residues in the CDR3.